Presented here are 19 T cell receptor beta chains from one specimen sequenced in a study of control samples from healthy donors and cancer patients. TCRdb's table, derived via immunoSEQ multiplex PCR, lists solely in-frame clones and lacks some. Among about 34,000 clones listed, approximately 86% were seen once. The source material was PBMCs. These receptors were taken from a woman in her thirties or forties with lung cancer.

The V gene is TRBV10-3, the J gene TRBJ1-2; 10 bases are a match to TRBD1. The germline CDR1 and CDR2 sequences are ENHRY and SYGVKD. The ends lost 2 bases at V and 7 bases at J; junction bases unmatched: 10. The CDR3 sequence is 16 residues long. CDR3 sequence (DNA): TGTGCCATCAGTGAGGGTAGTTGGACAGGGGGGTCTGGCTACACCTTC. Translated, it gives CAISEGSWTGGSGYTF.

The chain joins TRBV28 to TRBJ1-6; D not certain. The CDR3 runs to 15 residues. CDR1 MDHEN and CDR2 SYDVKM come from the germline V gene. The ends were cut back, 1 base at V and 1 base at J, with 5 bases in the middle. CDR3 DNA: TGTGCCAGCAGTTTATTGGGTTCCTATAATTCACCCCTCCACTTT. This gives the protein CASSLLGSYNSPLHF.

With regard to this clone: This same CDR3 is encoded by further DNA sequences in the sample. The chain employs TRBV18 and TRBJ1-4, with 9 positions matching TRBD1. The CDR3 covers 15 residues. Germline CDR1 KGHSH, CDR2 LQKENI. V was clipped by 0 bases and J by 8 bases; unmatched bases: 4. The CDR3 sequence is CASSPPGQGREKLFF. CDR3 coding DNA: TGTGCCAGCTCACCACCGGGACAGGGTCGAGAAAAACTGTTTTTT.

The chain uses TRBV10-3 and TRBJ1-2, with a tentative D call TRBD1 (5 bases). Trimming pared 3 bases from V and 8 bases from J, leaving 10 bases between. The CDR3 covers 12 residues. CDR1 and CDR2 (germline): ENHRY, SYGVKD. The CDR3, as DNA: TGTGCCATCAGTGAAGGGGCGGAGGGCTACACCTTC. Its protein product is CAISEGAEGYTF.

V and J are TRBV19 and TRBJ1-1, with a possible D match to TRBD1 (6 bases). Germline-derived CDR1 and CDR2 are LNHDA and SQIVND (reference sequence). Trimming cost V 8 bases and J 5 bases, with 21 bases left between them. The length of the CDR3 is 15 residues. The CDR3 loop reads CASLPQGRVGTEAFF. CDR3 bases: TGTGCCAGTCTACCCCAGGGGAGGGTTGGAACTGAAGCTTTCTTT.

The chain uses TRBV11-2 and TRBJ2-5, with a weak D call TRBD1 (6 bases). The V end was cut by 1 base, the J end by 7 bases, with 13 bases between. The length of the CDR3 is 14 residues. Germline V lookup: CDR1 SGHAT, CDR2 FQNNGV. Here the CDR3 DNA reads TGTGCCAGCAGCTTAGGGACAGCCAGGGGGACCCAGTACTTC. The encoded protein is CASSLGTARGTQYF.

CDR3 in amino acids: CASSLDLGSYTF. The CDR3 region has the DNA TGTGCCAGCAGCTTAGATTTGGGGAGCTACACCTTC. The chain is built from TRBV7-2 and TRBJ1-2; D uncertain. Germline V gene lookup returns CDR1 SGHTA and CDR2 FQGNSA. The CDR3 sequence is 12 residues long. With 1 base removed from V and 9 bases from J, the gap between germline ends came to 9 bases.

The chain is built from TRBV12-3 or TRBV12-4 and TRBJ2-5; D might be TRBD2 (5 bases). V was pared by 7 bases and J by 2 bases, with 11 bases between. CDR3 length: 13 residues. In DNA form, the CDR3 reads TGTGCCAGCAAGATTTCGGGGCAAGAGACCCAGTACTTC. Protein sequence: CASKISGQETQYF.

This sequence joins TRBV4-1 and TRBJ1-4; D might be TRBD1 (5 bases). This CDR3 is built from 15 residues. Germline CDR1 MGHRA, CDR2 YSYEKL. V shed 1 base and J shed 12 bases, with 18 bases lying between them. The CDR3 sequence: CASSQGDSESGELFF. Written as DNA, the CDR3 is TGCGCCAGCAGCCAAGGAGACAGCGAGAGTGGGGAACTGTTTTTT.

The V call is TRBV21-1, the J call TRBJ1-5. TRBV21-1 is termed a pseudogene. The CDR3 consists of 16 residues. The CDR3 DNA is TGTGCCAGCAGCAAAGAAAGGGAGGACACCAATCAGCCCCAGCATTTT. Residues: CASSKEREDTNQPQHF.

The chain links TRBV24-1 to TRBJ2-7, with TRBD1 matching 9 bases. CDR3 length: 13 amino acids. Per germline, CDR1 KGHDR and CDR2 SFDVKD. The V and J ends lost 6 bases and 2 bases, in that order; junction bases with no gene match: 1. The CDR3 loop is CATSTGGTYEQYF. DNA of the CDR3: TGTGCCACCAGTACAGGGGGCACCTACGAGCAGTACTTC.

This sequence joins TRBV6-4 and TRBJ2-3; 11 nucleotides align to TRBD2. J lost 1 base, V lost 3 bases, and 6 bases had no gene match. The CDR3 totals 17 residues. The germline V gene has CDR1 MRHNA and CDR2 SNTAGT. CDR3 loop: CASSELAGAGGTDTQYF. The CDR3 nucleotides read TGTGCCAGCAGTGAACTAGCGGGGGCTGGGGGCACAGATACGCAGTATTTT.

The V call is TRBV29-1, the J call TRBJ1-1; 10 nucleotides agree with TRBD1. The junction had 4 bases not matched to a gene; V was cut back by 6 bases and J by 6 bases. This CDR3 contains 12 residues. Looked up from germline, CDR1 is SQVTM and CDR2 is ANQGSEA. The CDR3 region is CSVSGTGAEAFF. The DNA for the CDR3 is TGCAGCGTCTCCGGGACAGGGGCTGAAGCTTTCTTT.

The V and J genes are TRBV15 and TRBJ1-6; possibly TRBD1 for D (5 bases). V lost 4 bases, J lost 7 bases, and 17 bases lay in between. CDR3 length: 16 residues. The V gene's germline CDR1 is LNHNV and CDR2 YYDKDF (reference sequence). The CDR3: CATSKDDSVVNSPLHF. CDR3 nucleotides: TGTGCCACCAGCAAAGACGACAGTGTCGTGAATTCACCCCTCCACTTT. The entire variable domain, with the rest obtained from reference TRBV15 and TRBJ1-6, is as follows: DAMVIQNPRYQVTQFGKPVTLSCSQTLNHNVMYWYQQKSSQAPKLLFHYYDKDFNNEADTPDNFQSRRPNTSFCFLDIRSPGLGDTAMYLCATSKDDSVVNSPLHFGNGTRLTVT.

J is TRBJ1-5 and V is TRBV2, with D possibly being TRBD1 (6 bases). V gave up 0 bases and J gave up 6 bases, with 12 bases separating them. Germline V gives CDR1 SNHLY, CDR2 FYNNEI. The CDR3 covers 15 residues. The CDR3 DNA reads TGTGCCAGCAGTGAAGCGCGGGGGGCTGGTCAGCCCCAGCATTTT. Amino acid sequence: CASSEARGAGQPQHF.

This chain links TRBV5-4 with TRBJ2-3, with D unclear. The CDR3 has 14 residues. V was shortened by 4 bases and J by 6 bases, with 15 bases between the two germline ends. Per germline, CDR1 SGHNT and CDR2 YYREEE (reference sequence). CDR3 coding DNA: TGTGCCAGCAGCCAGGACCTGGACGGGGATACGCAGTATTTT. Translation: CASSQDLDGDTQYF. The full variable domain, with the rest looked up from reference TRBV5-4 and TRBJ2-3, is ETGVTQSPTHLIKTRGQQVTLRCSSQSGHNTVSWYQQALGQGPQFIFQYYREEENGRGNFPPRFSGLQFPNYSSELNVNALELDDSALYLCASSQDLDGDTQYFGPGTRLTVL.

In its sample, this clone was seen once. The chain joins TRBV30 to TRBJ1-1; no definite D call. Germline V lookup: CDR1 GTSNPN, CDR2 SVGIG (reference sequence). V dropped 1 base and J dropped 7 bases, with 7 bases sitting between them. The CDR3 length is 11 residues. The CDR3 reads CAWSGVSEAFF. The CDR3 coding sequence is TGTGCCTGGAGTGGCGTCAGTGAAGCTTTCTTT.

The CDR3 region is CASSHRSTGNTIYF. The CDR3 DNA reads TGTGCCAGCAGCCACCGAAGCACTGGAAACACCATATATTTT. The chain employs TRBV3-1 (or the pseudogene TRBV3-2) and TRBJ1-3; D uncertain. The germline gives CDR1 LGHDT, CDR2 YNNKEL (reference sequence). V was clipped by 3 bases and J by 2 bases, with 8 bases between them. This CDR3 is 14 amino acids long.

This clone was found a few times. The rearrangement joins TRBV2 to TRBJ1-4; the D is unclear. Trimming stripped 3 bases from V and 4 bases from J, with 12 bases between. Germline CDR1 reads SNHLY; CDR2 reads FYNNEI. CDR3 length equals 15 residues. CDR3 in amino acids: CASSEKSPYNEKLFF. CDR3 bases: TGTGCCAGCAGTGAGAAGTCTCCCTATAATGAAAAACTGTTTTTT.